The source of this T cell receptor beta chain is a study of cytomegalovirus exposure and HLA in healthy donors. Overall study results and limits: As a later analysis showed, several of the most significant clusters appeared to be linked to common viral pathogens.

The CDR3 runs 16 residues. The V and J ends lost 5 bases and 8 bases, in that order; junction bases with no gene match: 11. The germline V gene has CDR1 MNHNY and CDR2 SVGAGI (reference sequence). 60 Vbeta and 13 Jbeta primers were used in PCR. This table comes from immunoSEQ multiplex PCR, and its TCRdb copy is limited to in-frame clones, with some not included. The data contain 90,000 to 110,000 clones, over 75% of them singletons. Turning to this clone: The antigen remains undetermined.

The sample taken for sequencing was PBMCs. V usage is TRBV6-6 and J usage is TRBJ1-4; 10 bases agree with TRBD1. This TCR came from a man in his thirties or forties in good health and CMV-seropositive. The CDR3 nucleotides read TGTGCCAGCAGTCCTTATGGGGACAGGGGAGAAGAAAAACTGTTTTTT. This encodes CASSPYGDRGEEKLFF.